This TCR beta chain appears in the sequencing data of a study of blood T cells in healthy people across ages. V dropped 7 bases and J dropped 4; count of bases not matched to a gene: 12. The CDR3 spans 16 residues. Germline V gene sequence: CDR1 MNHNY, CDR2 SVGAGI (reference sequence). With each sample, at least 5.5 micrograms of total RNA were extracted. Primed by a sample-barcoded 5' primer and a J-beta primer mix, a second PCR proceeded for 7 to 11 cycles. A template-switch adaptor with 12 random nucleotides tagged each cDNA molecule. TCRdb analysed the 5' RACE reads with MiXCR anew, one entry per CDR3 protein. Of some 1 million distinct CDR3 sequences listed, less than 50% were seen once; the top ten hold approximately 20%.

This rearrangement joins TRBV6-6 to TRBJ2-1; 8 nucleotides line up with TRBD2. Sequencing was done on a sample of blood. The TCR originated in an older woman in good health. CDR3 bases: TGTGCCAGCATAACAGGTGGAACTAGCGGATACAATGAGCAGTTCTTC. This translates into CASITGGTSGYNEQFF.